A selection of T cell receptor beta chains follows, all from one sample in a study of blood T cell repertoires in COVID-19. TCRdb's table, derived via immunoSEQ multiplex PCR, lists solely in-frame clones and lacks some. The sample holds around 200,000 clones, less than 85% seen once. Sequencing used peripheral blood. Receptor source: a human donor in a cohort sampled during active COVID-19. Both conserved end residues are part of each CDR3.

v_gene | CDR3aa
TRBV19 | CASSMGGGAKDTQYF
TRBV19 | CASSPSSLANVLTF
TRBV4-1 | CASSRLPGQWNTF
TRBV5-1 | CASSLGLLQETQYF
TRBV7-9 | CASSGGTGTGGYTF
TRBV18 | CASSPKAGMGTEAFF
TRBV11-2 | CASTLDRVDGYTF
TRBV28 | CASSLTGVGGYTF
TRBV7-3 | CASSTGLGKSNEQFF
TRBV5-6 | CASSIGGGQFF
TRBV6-5 | CASSYRGAGGYEQYF
TRBV14 | CASSQGQNQPQHF
TRBV6-5 | CASSGTLAATEAFF
TRBV11-2 | CASSQHAGGSNEKLFF
TRBV28 | CASSRLQALTNQPQHF
TRBV27 | CASSADKGHNTEAFF
TRBV15 | CATSRAGGEQYF
TRBV13 | CASSRVEGTSGGADTQYF
TRBV4-1 | CASSQGQNYEQYF
TRBV10-2 | CASRGGTVGSNYGYTF
TRBV27 | CASSTTVNTEAFF
TRBV7-2 | CASSRRSTGLHEQYF
TRBV5-1 | CASSSGQGLETQYF
TRBV12-3/TRBV12-4 | CASSLGGGYTF
TRBV30 | CAWSVGQGMGNTIYF
TRBV10-3 | CAISGDSSNGYTF
TRBV7-9 | CASSFPSGRAAGELFF
TRBV3-1/TRBV3-2 | CASSQEVGLATNTGELFF
TRBV11-1 | CASSPDFFYEQYF
TRBV4-2 | CASSQPPRGNEKLFF
TRBV7-2 | CASSLAGRGGLTDTQYF
TRBV13 | CASSSLEGVPYEQYF
TRBV29-1 | CSAVGDHSVETQYF
TRBV7-8 | CASSLVFGSSYEQYF
TRBV28 | CASRDINNQPQHF
TRBV2 | CASSSTGTGVSNSPLHF